This T cell receptor beta chain derives from a study of T cells expressing NK-cell markers. Study in general: Investigators obtained TCR beta repertoires from sorted CD3+CD56+NKG2C+, CD3+CD56+NKG2C- and CD3+CD56-NKG2C+ T cells.

UMI-tagged 5'RACE template switching yielded the TCR beta cDNA. TCRdb derives one entry per CDR3 protein from the 5' RACE reads, leaving out DNA. The sample table sets out approximately 150,000 distinct CDR3 sequences. This CDR3 has 16 residues. Germline V gene sequence: CDR1 LGHNA, CDR2 YSLEER. The sequencing sample was made of blood T cells: a sorted CD56 or NKG2C T cell subset, CD4+ or CD8+ T cells, or bulk PBMC T cells (not recorded which). The TCR originated in a man aged 18 to 30 in good health. The rearrangement links TRBV4-3 to TRBJ1-1; TCRdb's D call, TRBD1, is unchecked because there is no DNA. CDR3 in amino acids: CASSQERGRVDTEAFF.